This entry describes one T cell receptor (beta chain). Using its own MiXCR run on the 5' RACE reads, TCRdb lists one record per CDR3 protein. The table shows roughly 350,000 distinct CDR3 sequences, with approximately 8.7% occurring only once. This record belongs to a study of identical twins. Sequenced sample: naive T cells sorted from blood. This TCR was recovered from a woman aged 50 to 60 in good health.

In DNA, the CDR3 is TGTGCCAGCAGCTCACTAGCGGGAGGGCCGATTAATGAGCAGTTCTTC. It is translated as CASSSLAGGPINEQFF. The chain carries TRBV7-2 and TRBJ2-1, with 13 nucleotides matching TRBD2. Germline V gene sequence: CDR1 SGHTA, CDR2 FQGNSA. The CDR3 spans 16 residues. The V segment lost 4 bases and the J segment 7 bases; nucleotides outside the gene matches: 7. Combining the CDR3 with reference TRBV7-2 and TRBJ2-1 gives the whole variable domain GAGVSQSPSNKVTEKGKDVELRCDPISGHTALYWYRQSLGQGLEFLIYFQGNSAPDKSGLPSDRFSAERTGGSVSTLTIQRTQQEDSAVYLCASSSLAGGPINEQFFGPGTRLTVL.